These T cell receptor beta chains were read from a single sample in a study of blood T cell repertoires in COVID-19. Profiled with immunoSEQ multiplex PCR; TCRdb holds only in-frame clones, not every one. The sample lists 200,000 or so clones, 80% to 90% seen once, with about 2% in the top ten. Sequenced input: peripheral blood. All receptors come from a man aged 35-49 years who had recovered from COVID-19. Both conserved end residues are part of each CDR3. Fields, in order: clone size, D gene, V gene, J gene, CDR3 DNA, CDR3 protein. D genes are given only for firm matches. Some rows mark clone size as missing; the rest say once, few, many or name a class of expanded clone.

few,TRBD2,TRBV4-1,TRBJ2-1,TGCGCCAGCAGCCAAGGGTCTAGCGGGGGGGCGTTTGAGCAGTTCTTC,CASSQGSSGGAFEQFF
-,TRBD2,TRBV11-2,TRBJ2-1,TGTGCCAGCAGCTTAAGCGGGAGGGCCTACAATGAGCAGTTCTTC,CASSLSGRAYNEQFF
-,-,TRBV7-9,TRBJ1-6,TGTGCCAGCACCCAAGGACAGCTTAATTCACCCCTCCACTTT,CASTQGQLNSPLHF
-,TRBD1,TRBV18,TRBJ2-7,TGTGCCAGCTCACAGGGACAGGGGCGCTCCTACGAGCAGTACTTC,CASSQGQGRSYEQYF
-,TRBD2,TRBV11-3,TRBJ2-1,TGTGTGTCTTCGGGACTAGCGGTCTACAATGAGCAGTTCTTC,CVSSGLAVYNEQFF
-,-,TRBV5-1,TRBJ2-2,TGCGCCAGCAGCTTGGCAGGGGTGGCCGGGGAGCTGTTTTTT,CASSLAGVAGELFF
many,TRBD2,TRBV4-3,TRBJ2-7,TGCGCCAGCAGCCAAGGACTAGCGGGGACTGAGGGGCAGTACTTC,CASSQGLAGTEGQYF
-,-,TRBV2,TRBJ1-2,TGTGCCAGCAGTGAAGCGCGGGGCAGGGTTGAGAATGGCTACACCTTC,CASSEARGRVENGYTF
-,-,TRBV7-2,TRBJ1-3,TGTGCCAGCACCGAGCGGGCGGCTGGCTGGAGCTCTGGAAACACCATATATTTT,CASTERAAGWSSGNTIYF
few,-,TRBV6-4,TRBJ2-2,TGTGCCAGCAGTTCGGGAGAGACCGGGGAGCTGTTTTTT,CASSSGETGELFF
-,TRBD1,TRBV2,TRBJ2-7,TGTGCCAGCAGTTTCAATACCGGGACAGGGGGCTACGAGCAGTACTTC,CASSFNTGTGGYEQYF
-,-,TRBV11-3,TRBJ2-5,TGTGCCAGCAGCTTAGAGAGAGGAAAAGAGACCCAGTACTTC,CASSLERGKETQYF
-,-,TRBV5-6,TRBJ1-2,TGTGCCAGCAGCTTGTGGGCAGTTTATGGCTACACCTTC,CASSLWAVYGYTF
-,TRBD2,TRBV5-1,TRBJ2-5,TGCGCCAGCAGCCCTTGGACAGTACCTAGCGGGAGGCCTGGCGGGACCCAGTACTTC,CASSPWTVPSGRPGGTQYF
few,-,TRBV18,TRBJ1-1,TGTGCCAGCTCACCACGGGGACAGAACACTGAAGCTTTCTTT,CASSPRGQNTEAFF
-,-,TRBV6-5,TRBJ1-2,TGTGCCAGCAGTTACGGTCGAACAGGGTCCTATGGCTACACCTTC,CASSYGRTGSYGYTF
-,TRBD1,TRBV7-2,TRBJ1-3,TGTGCCAGCAGCTTAACAGGGGGCTCTGGAAACACCATATATTTT,CASSLTGGSGNTIYF
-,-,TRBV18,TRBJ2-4,TGTGCCAGCTCTCAGGCTATAGCCAAAAACATTCAGTACTTC,CASSQAIAKNIQYF
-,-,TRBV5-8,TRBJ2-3,TGTGCCAGCCCCGACCCCCCGACAGGTTCCACAGATACGCAGTATTTT,CASPDPPTGSTDTQYF
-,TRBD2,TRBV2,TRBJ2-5,TGTGCCAGCAGGGACGGGGGGTACGGGACCCAGTACTTC,CASRDGGYGTQYF
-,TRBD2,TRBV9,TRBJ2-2,TGTGCCAGCAGGCCGGGACTAGCGGATCTAGAGGCCGGGGAGCTGTTTTTT,CASRPGLADLEAGELFF
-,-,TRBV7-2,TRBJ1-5,TGTGCCAGCAGCTTATATGGGACGGGGGAGAATCAGCCCCAGCATTTT,CASSLYGTGENQPQHF
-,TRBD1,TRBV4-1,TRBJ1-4,TGCGCCAGCAGCCAAGATAGAACAGGGGACGAAAAACTGTTTTTT,CASSQDRTGDEKLFF
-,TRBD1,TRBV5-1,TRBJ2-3,TGCGCCAGCAGCTTGGAGGACAGGTACACAGATACGCAGTATTTT,CASSLEDRYTDTQYF
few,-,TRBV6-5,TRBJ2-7,TGTGCCAGCAGTTACTCCAGGGCGACCGAGCAGTACTTC,CASSYSRATEQYF
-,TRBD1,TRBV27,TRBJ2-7,TGTGCCAGCAGATTCGGGACAGGGGGCAACGAGCAGTACTTC,CASRFGTGGNEQYF
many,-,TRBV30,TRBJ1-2,TGTGCCTGGAGTGTAGAGGGCGGCTACACCTTC,CAWSVEGGYTF
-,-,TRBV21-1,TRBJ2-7,TGTGCCAGCAGCAACTACAAGACTTACGAGCAGTACTTC,CASSNYKTYEQYF
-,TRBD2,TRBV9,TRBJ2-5,TGTGCCAGCAGCGCGAGGGGACTAGCGGTTACCGAGACCCAGTACTTC,CASSARGLAVTETQYF
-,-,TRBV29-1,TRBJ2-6,TGCAGCGTTATACTCTCTGGGGCCAACGTCCTGACTTTC,CSVILSGANVLTF
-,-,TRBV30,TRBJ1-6,TGTGCCTGGAGTGTACTGGCCTATAATTCACCCCTCCACTTT,CAWSVLAYNSPLHF
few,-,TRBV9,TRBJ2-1,TGTGCCAGCAGCGTAGAGGCAGGGCTATACAATGAGCAGTTCTTC,CASSVEAGLYNEQFF
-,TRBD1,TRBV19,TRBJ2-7,TGTGCCAGTGGACAAGGGGACAGATCCTACGAGCAGTACTTC,CASGQGDRSYEQYF
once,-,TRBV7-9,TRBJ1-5,TGTGCCAGCAGCTTAGCGGGGGGACAGCCCCAGCATTTT,CASSLAGGQPQHF
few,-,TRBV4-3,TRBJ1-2,TGCGCCAGCAGCCAAGATAACTGGGGCGAGTACTATGGCTACACCTTC,CASSQDNWGEYYGYTF
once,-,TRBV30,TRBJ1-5,TGTGCCTGGGGTCGGGGGAACAATCAGCCCCAGCATTTT,CAWGRGNNQPQHF
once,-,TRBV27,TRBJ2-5,TGTGCCAGCAGTCACGAATGGGGGCGTGAGACCCAGTACTTC,CASSHEWGRETQYF
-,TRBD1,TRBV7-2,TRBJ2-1,TGTGCCAGCAGCTCGGACAGGTACAATGAGCAGTTCTTC,CASSSDRYNEQFF
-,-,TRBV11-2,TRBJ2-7,TGTGCCAGCAGCTTCGCCCTAGCCTACGAGCAGTACTTC,CASSFALAYEQYF
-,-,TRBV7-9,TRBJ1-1,TGTGCCAGCAGCTGGCGGGGCGCGAACACTGAAGCTTTCTTT,CASSWRGANTEAFF
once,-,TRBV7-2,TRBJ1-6,TGTGCCAGCAGCTCCGGACATATCTATAATTCACCCCTCCACTTT,CASSSGHIYNSPLHF
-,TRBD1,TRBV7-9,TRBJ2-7,TGTGCCAGCACCAAGGGGACAGGGTCCTACGAGCAGTACTTC,CASTKGTGSYEQYF
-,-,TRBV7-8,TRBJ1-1,TGTGCCAGCAGCTTAGCCGGGAACTTGAACACTGAAGCTTTCTTT,CASSLAGNLNTEAFF
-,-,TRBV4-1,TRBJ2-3,TGCGCCAGCAGCCAGTCCCCCGGGACTTCCACCACAGATACGCAGTATTTT,CASSQSPGTSTTDTQYF
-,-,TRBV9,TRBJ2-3,TGTGCCAGCAGCGTAGTTAGCGGTGCAGATACGCAGTATTTT,CASSVVSGADTQYF
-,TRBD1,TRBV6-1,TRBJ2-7,TGTGCCAGCAGTGAGACGGACAGGGTCTCGTCAAGCTCCTACGAGCAGTACTTC,CASSETDRVSSSSYEQYF